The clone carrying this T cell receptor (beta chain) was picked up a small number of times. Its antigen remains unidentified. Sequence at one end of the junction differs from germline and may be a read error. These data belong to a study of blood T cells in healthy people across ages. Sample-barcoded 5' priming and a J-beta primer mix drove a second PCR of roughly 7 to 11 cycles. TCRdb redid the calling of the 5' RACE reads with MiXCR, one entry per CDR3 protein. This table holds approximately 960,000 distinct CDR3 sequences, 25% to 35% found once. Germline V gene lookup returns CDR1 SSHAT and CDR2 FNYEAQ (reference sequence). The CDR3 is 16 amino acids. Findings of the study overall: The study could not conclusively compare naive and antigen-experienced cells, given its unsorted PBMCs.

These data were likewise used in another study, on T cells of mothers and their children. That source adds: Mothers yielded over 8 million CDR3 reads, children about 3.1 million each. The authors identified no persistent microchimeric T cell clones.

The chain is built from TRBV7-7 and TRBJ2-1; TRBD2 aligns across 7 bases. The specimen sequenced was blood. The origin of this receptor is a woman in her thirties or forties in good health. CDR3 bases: TGTGCTAGCAGCTTAGAGGGAGGGTCCGCCTACAATGAGCAGTTCTTC. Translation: CASSLEGGSAYNEQFF.